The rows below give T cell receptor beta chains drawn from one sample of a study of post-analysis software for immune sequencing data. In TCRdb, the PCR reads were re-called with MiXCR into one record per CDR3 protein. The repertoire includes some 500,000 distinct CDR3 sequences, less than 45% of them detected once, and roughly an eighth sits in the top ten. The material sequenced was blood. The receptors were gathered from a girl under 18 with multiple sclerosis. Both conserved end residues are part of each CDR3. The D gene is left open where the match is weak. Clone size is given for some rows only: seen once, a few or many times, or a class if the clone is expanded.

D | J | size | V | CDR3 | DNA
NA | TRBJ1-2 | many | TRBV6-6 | CASSYSAGARYGYTF | TGTGCCAGCAGTTACTCGGCGGGGGCTCGGTATGGCTACACCTTC
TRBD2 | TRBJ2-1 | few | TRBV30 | CAWSTTSGRNEQFF | TGTGCCTGGAGCACGACTAGCGGGCGGAATGAGCAGTTCTTC
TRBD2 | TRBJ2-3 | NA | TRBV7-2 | CASSFERLAGGWDTQYF | TGTGCCAGCAGCTTCGAACGACTAGCGGGGGGGTGGGATACGCAGTATTTT
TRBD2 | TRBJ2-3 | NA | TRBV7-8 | CAIQGVSSGEFSSTDTQYF | TGTGCCATCCAGGGGGTTTCTAGCGGGGAGTTTTCTAGCACAGATACGCAGTATTTT
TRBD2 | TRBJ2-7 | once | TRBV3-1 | CASSHPTSGRSEQYF | TGTGCCAGCAGCCATCCTACTAGCGGGAGATCCGAGCAGTACTTC
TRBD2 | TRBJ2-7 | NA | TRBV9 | CASSPQGLALEQYF | TGTGCCAGCAGCCCCCAGGGACTAGCGCTCGAGCAGTACTTC
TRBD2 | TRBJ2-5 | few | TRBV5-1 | CASSAGLAVETQYF | TGCGCCAGCAGCGCTGGACTAGCGGTGGAGACCCAGTACTTC
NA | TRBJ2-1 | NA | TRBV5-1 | CASTQPGSLALNERFF | TGCGCCAGTACCCAACCTGGCTCCTTGGCGTTGAATGAGCGGTTCTTC
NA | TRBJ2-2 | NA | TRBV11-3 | CASGLNTGELFF | TGTGCCAGCGGGCTGAACACCGGGGAGCTGTTTTTT
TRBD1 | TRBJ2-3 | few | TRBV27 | CASRGQMLTDTQYF | TGTGCCAGCAGGGGACAGATGCTCACAGATACGCAGTATTTT
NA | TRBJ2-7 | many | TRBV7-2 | CASSLGLGSSYEQYF | TGTGCCAGCAGCTTGGGCCTAGGTAGCTCCTACGAGCAGTACTTC
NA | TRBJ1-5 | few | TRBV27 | CASSFQGPDQPQHF | TGTGCCAGCAGTTTTCAGGGGCCTGATCAGCCCCAGCATTTT
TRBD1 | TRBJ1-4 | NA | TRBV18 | CASSPYNEGGGEKLFF | TGTGCCAGCTCACCCTACAACGAAGGGGGCGGTGAAAAACTGTTTTTT
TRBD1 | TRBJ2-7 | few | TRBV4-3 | CASSQGPGDRDPYEQYF | TGCGCCAGCAGCCAAGGGCCCGGGGACAGGGACCCCTACGAGCAGTACTTC
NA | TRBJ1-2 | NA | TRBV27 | CASSLRSAGGYTF | TGTGCCAGCAGTTTACGCTCGGCAGGTGGCTACACCTTC
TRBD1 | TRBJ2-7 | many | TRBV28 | CASRGQSYEQYF | TGTGCCAGCAGGGGACAGTCCTACGAGCAGTACTTC
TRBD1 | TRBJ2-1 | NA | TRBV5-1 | CASSLDRGPYNEQFF | TGCGCCAGCAGTCTAGACAGGGGGCCCTACAATGAGCAGTTCTTC
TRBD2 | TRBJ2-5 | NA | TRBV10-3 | CAISETGLARGETQYF | TGTGCCATCAGTGAGACGGGACTAGCGAGGGGGGAGACCCAGTACTTC
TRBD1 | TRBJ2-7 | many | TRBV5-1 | CASSRGQGAYEQYF | TGTGCCAGCAGCCGGGGACAGGGGGCCTACGAGCAGTACTTC
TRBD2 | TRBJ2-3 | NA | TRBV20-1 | CSVPGLAGSGTDTQYF | TGCAGTGTTCCGGGACTAGCGGGATCCGGCACAGATACGCAGTATTTT
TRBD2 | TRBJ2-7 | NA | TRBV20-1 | CSARDLAGGRLEQYF | TGCAGTGCTAGAGACCTAGCGGGAGGAAGGCTAGAGCAGTACTTC
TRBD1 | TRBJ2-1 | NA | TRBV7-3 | CASSPRTGGYYNEQFF | TGTGCCAGCAGCCCAAGAACAGGGGGCTATTACAATGAGCAGTTCTTC
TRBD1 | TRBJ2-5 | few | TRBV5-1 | CASSFSALRDSGIGETQYF | TGCGCCAGCAGTTTTTCCGCCCTCCGGGACAGCGGAATAGGAGAGACCCAGTACTTC
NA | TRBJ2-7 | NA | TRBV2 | CASSGGEQYF | TGTGCCAGCAGTGGCGGCGAGCAGTACTTC
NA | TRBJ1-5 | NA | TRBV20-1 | CSARYDSIQPQHF | TGCAGTGCTAGATACGATAGCATTCAGCCCCAGCATTTT
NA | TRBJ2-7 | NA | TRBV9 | CASSKALSSYEQYF | TGTGCCAGCAGCAAGGCTTTGAGCTCCTACGAGCAGTACTTC
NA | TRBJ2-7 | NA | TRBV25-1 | CASSESDGSSSYEQYF | TGTGCCAGCAGTGAATCTGACGGGAGTAGCTCCTACGAGCAGTACTTC
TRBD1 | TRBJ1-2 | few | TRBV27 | CASSSLGQGGGYTF | TGTGCCAGCAGTTCGTTAGGACAGGGAGGAGGCTACACCTTC